This TCR beta chain was documented in a study of Graves' ophthalmopathy and Graves' hyperthyroidism. Study-level points and caveats: Blood shared most expanded thyroid clonotypes above 0.001 frequency.

The sequenced template was RNA, covering the TCR beta CDR3 region. HTBI primers primed a first-round RT-PCR, and a second-round multiplex PCR followed. MiXCR, applied by TCRdb to the multiplex PCR reads, yields one record per CDR3 protein. This sample yields over 500,000 distinct CDR3 sequences, of which 22% are seen a single time; 7.1% belongs to the top ten. This clonotype has more than one count but fewer than ten. What it binds is not known. This CDR3 region has 15 residues. V gave up 5 bases and J gave up 7 bases; unmatched junction bases: 12. Germline CDR1 is LGHDT and CDR2 is YNNKEL (reference sequence).

The receptor's source is a woman younger than 35 with stable Graves' hyperthyroidism. Some clones in this sample may be carry-over from other donors' samples. This sequence joins TRBV3-1 and TRBJ2-5; TRBD1 matches 8 bases. The specimen was peripheral blood. The CDR3, as DNA: TGTGCCAGCAGCGACAACAGGGGGATAGATGGGACCCAGTACTTC. This translates into CASSDNRGIDGTQYF.